The rows below give T cell receptor beta chains drawn from one sample of a study of cytomegalovirus exposure and HLA in healthy donors. TCRdb's table, derived via immunoSEQ multiplex PCR, lists solely in-frame clones and lacks some. The sample holds approximately 88,000 clones, 80% to 85% seen once. Sequenced sample: PBMCs. Source of these receptors: a woman aged 18-29 years in good health and CMV-seropositive. CDR3s include the opening cysteine and the closing phenylalanine or tryptophan. Fields, in order: V gene, J gene, clone size, D gene, CDR3 DNA, CDR3 protein. D genes are given only for firm matches. The size field is filled for only some rows; it gives once, few, many or a size class.

TRBV28	TRBJ1-2	few	-	TGTGCCAGCAGTTCCAGTGGGGCGGAGAACTATGGCTACACCTTC	CASSSSGAENYGYTF
TRBV19	TRBJ2-7	-	TRBD1	TGTGCCAGTAGTACAAGCGGACAGGGGTACGAGCAGTACTTC	CASSTSGQGYEQYF
TRBV28	TRBJ2-5	-	TRBD1	TGTGCCAGCAAACAGGGGGAAGAGACCCAGTACTTC	CASKQGEETQYF
TRBV5-1	TRBJ1-4	-	-	TGCGCCAGCACCAGGGACAATGCTAATGAAAAACTGTTTTTT	CASTRDNANEKLFF
TRBV28	TRBJ2-1	-	TRBD2	TGTGCCAGCAGTTTATCGAGACTAGCGGGGGCAAGTAGGAATGAGCAGTTCTTC	CASSLSRLAGASRNEQFF
TRBV19	TRBJ1-2	-	-	TGTGCCAGTAGTATCAAACCCAGCGACGAGGGTGGCTACACCTTC	CASSIKPSDEGGYTF
TRBV27	TRBJ2-3	-	TRBD2	TGTGCCAGCAGTTTTCTCTTGACTAGCGGGCCACATGATACGCAGTATTTT	CASSFLLTSGPHDTQYF
TRBV9	TRBJ1-2	once	-	TGTGCCAGCAGCCTCCGGACTGTTTCTAACTATGGCTACACCTTC	CASSLRTVSNYGYTF
TRBV6-5	TRBJ1-3	once	-	TGTGCCAGCAGTTATTCTCCGGTGAGCTCTGGAAACACCATATATTTT	CASSYSPVSSGNTIYF
TRBV5-4	TRBJ1-4	-	-	TGTGCCAGCAGCTCCCGGGTCGGACTAAATGAAAAACTGTTTTTT	CASSSRVGLNEKLFF
TRBV5-6	TRBJ2-3	-	TRBD2	TGTGCCAGCAGCTTGTGGGTAGCGGGGGGCACAGATACGCAGTATTTT	CASSLWVAGGTDTQYF
TRBV4-1	TRBJ1-5	few	TRBD1	TGCGCCAGCAGCCAACTTCAGGGGGGAAATCAGCCCCAGCATTTT	CASSQLQGGNQPQHF
TRBV4-2	TRBJ2-3	-	TRBD2	TGTGCCAGCAGCCGAAAATCTAGCGGGGGGACAGATACGCAGTATTTT	CASSRKSSGGTDTQYF
TRBV6-6	TRBJ1-5	-	TRBD1	TGTGCCAGCAGGACCGGGACAGGGTCAGGCAATCAGCCCCAGCATTTT	CASRTGTGSGNQPQHF
TRBV5-1	TRBJ2-1	-	TRBD1	TGCGCCAGCAGCTTAAGGACAGGGACCTACAATGAGCAGTTCTTC	CASSLRTGTYNEQFF
TRBV7-9	TRBJ2-1	-	-	TGTGCCAGCAGCTTAGGCGGGACCGCGTCCTACAATGAGCAGTTCTTC	CASSLGGTASYNEQFF
TRBV9	TRBJ1-1	-	-	TGTGCCAGCAGCGTAGCGGTGAACACTGAAGCTTTCTTT	CASSVAVNTEAFF
TRBV6-6	TRBJ1-1	-	-	TGTGCCAGCAGTTACTCGACGTCCGGGGAAGGTGAAGCTTTCTTT	CASSYSTSGEGEAFF
TRBV7-9	TRBJ1-2	-	TRBD1	TGTGCCAGCAGTTCCGACAGGGCCTATGGCTACACCTTC	CASSSDRAYGYTF
TRBV4-3	TRBJ1-2	-	TRBD1	TGCGCCAGCAGCCAACAGGGGGATTATGGCTACACCTTC	CASSQQGDYGYTF
TRBV6-5	TRBJ2-2	-	TRBD2	TGTGCCAGCAGAATCAGCGGGGGGTCCACCGGGGAGCTGTTTTTT	CASRISGGSTGELFF
TRBV9	TRBJ2-7	-	-	TGTGCCAGCAGCCCCCTCGGGGGAGCAACCTACGAGCAGTACTTC	CASSPLGGATYEQYF
TRBV19	TRBJ2-2	few	-	TGTGCCAGTAGTAGCGGGGGCCTGACCGGGGAGCTGTTTTTT	CASSSGGLTGELFF
TRBV5-1	TRBJ2-2	few	-	TGCGCCAGCAGCTTCCGCGGGGTCGGCGGGGAGCTGTTTTTT	CASSFRGVGGELFF
TRBV30	TRBJ1-5	-	-	TGTGCCTGGAGTGTTAGCCCCCACGTTAATCAGCCCCAGCATTTT	CAWSVSPHVNQPQHF
TRBV18	TRBJ1-1	-	-	TGTGCCAGCTCACCCCCGGGACACAGTAACACTGAAGCTTTCTTT	CASSPPGHSNTEAFF
TRBV28	TRBJ1-2	few	-	TGTGCCAGCAGTTCCAGCGGGCAGGGAGCTGGCTACACCTTC	CASSSSGQGAGYTF
TRBV2	TRBJ2-2	-	-	TGTGCCAGCAACACGTATAACACCGGGGAGCTGTTTTTT	CASNTYNTGELFF
TRBV7-6	TRBJ2-1	-	-	TGTGCCAGCAGCTTAGCTGGCGGCAGCGTCAATGAGCAGTTCTTC	CASSLAGGSVNEQFF
TRBV5-1	TRBJ2-7	few	-	TGCGCCAGCAGCTCAACGCCGGGCTACGAGCAGTACTTC	CASSSTPGYEQYF
TRBV5-1	TRBJ1-4	few	-	TGCGCCAGCAGACGCGGGGAAAATAATGAAAAACTGTTTTTT	CASRRGENNEKLFF
TRBV4-3	TRBJ2-7	-	TRBD2	TGCGCCAGCAGCCAGGGCGGCGGGGGGGCGGGAGAGCAGTACTTC	CASSQGGGGAGEQYF
TRBV5-1	TRBJ1-5	-	-	TGCGCCAGCAGCTTGTCCCCGGGGAGGGATCAGCCCCAGCATTTT	CASSLSPGRDQPQHF
TRBV6-1	TRBJ1-2	once	TRBD1	TGTGCCAGCAGTGAATGGAGGGGGCAAGGAGGGGGCTATGGCTACACCTTC	CASSEWRGQGGGYGYTF
TRBV19	TRBJ2-7	-	-	TGTGCCAGTAGTATTTCGGGGACCTACGAGCAGTACTTC	CASSISGTYEQYF
TRBV6-4	TRBJ1-4	-	-	TGTGCCAGCAGTGACTCTGCGACCGGGAAACTGTTTTTT	CASSDSATGKLFF
TRBV30	TRBJ1-2	once	-	TGTACCATCCTAGGGGACTATGGCTACACCTTC	CTILGDYGYTF
TRBV5-1	TRBJ2-3	-	-	TGCGCCAGCACCCTTTGGGGGGGACAGGCAGTGTATTTT	CASTLWGGQAVYF
TRBV28	TRBJ1-5	-	TRBD1	TGTGCCAGCAGAACCCCAACAGGGGTTCAGCCCCAGCATTTT	CASRTPTGVQPQHF
TRBV7-2	TRBJ1-4	-	-	TGTGCCAGCAGCCAAGCAATAACTAATGAAAAACTGTTTTTT	CASSQAITNEKLFF
TRBV11-1	TRBJ1-5	once	TRBD1	TGTGCCAGCAGCCTTGACAGGGTCAATCAGCCCCAGCATTTT	CASSLDRVNQPQHF
TRBV18	TRBJ2-2	few	-	TGTGCCAGCTCACCACAGTCAGGGATTACCACCGGGGAGCTGTTTTTT	CASSPQSGITTGELFF
TRBV11-2	TRBJ1-5	-	TRBD1	TGTGCCAGCAGCCCCGGGACAGGGGATTTGGGGAATCAGCCCCAGCATTTT	CASSPGTGDLGNQPQHF
TRBV10-3	TRBJ2-1	-	TRBD1	TGTGCCATCAGTGCCACTACAGGGGACAATGAGCAGTTCTTC	CAISATTGDNEQFF
TRBV27	TRBJ2-5	-	-	TGTGCCAGCAGTTTATTAAGGGGGGAGACCCAGTACTTC	CASSLLRGETQYF
TRBV2	TRBJ2-7	-	-	TGTGCCAGCAGTGACAGGGGGACCGGGGGGCAGTACTTC	CASSDRGTGGQYF
TRBV28	TRBJ1-2	-	-	TGTGCCAGCAACCTAAACAGGGAGAACTATGGCTACACCTTC	CASNLNRENYGYTF